Listed below are T cell receptor beta chains from one sample, sequenced in a study of Ad26.COV2.S vaccination and SARS-CoV-2 variants. TCRdb's copy holds only in-frame clones and misses some; the assay was immunoSEQ multiplex PCR. The sample holds 250,000 or so clones, around 88% seen once. The material was peripheral blood, obtained in a trial of Ad26.COV2.S vaccine versus placebo. Receptors originate from a person between 18 and 60 years old who received the Ad26.COV2.S COVID-19 vaccine or a placebo. The CDR3 runs from the conserved cysteine through the conserved F or W. Fields, in order: D gene, V gene, clone size, J gene, CDR3 protein, CDR3 DNA. The D gene is left open where the match is weak. Only some rows state a clone size, as once, few, many or a class for expanded clones.

>TRBD1|TRBV3-1/TRBV3-2|NA|TRBJ1-1
CASSQDAGTGRTEAFF
TGTGCCAGCAGCCAAGACGCCGGGACAGGGCGAACTGAAGCTTTCTTT
>NA|TRBV11-2|NA|TRBJ2-7
CASSLKFDTAYEQYF
TGTGCCAGCAGCTTAAAATTCGACACCGCCTACGAGCAGTACTTC
>TRBD2|TRBV11-2|NA|TRBJ2-3
CASSTSGGAGDTQYF
TGTGCCAGCAGCACTAGCGGGGGGGCTGGTGATACGCAGTATTTT
>TRBD1|TRBV24-1|NA|TRBJ2-1
CATSDSAGTGREQFF
TGTGCCACCAGTGATTCCGCAGGGACAGGGCGTGAGCAGTTCTTC
>NA|TRBV4-3|NA|TRBJ1-1
CASSQDYSGMNTEAFF
TGCGCCAGCAGCCAAGATTACTCAGGCATGAACACTGAAGCTTTCTTT
>NA|TRBV4-1|NA|TRBJ2-6
CASSQNSGANVLTF
TGCGCCAGCAGCCAAAACTCTGGGGCCAACGTCCTGACTTTC
>NA|TRBV12-3/TRBV12-4|NA|TRBJ1-5
CASSSSSNQPQHF
TGTGCCAGCAGTTCCAGTAGCAATCAGCCCCAGCATTTT
>NA|TRBV30|few|TRBJ2-2
CAWARPRNTGELFF
TGTGCCTGGGCCCGGCCCCGTAACACCGGGGAGCTGTTTTTT
>NA|TRBV7-2|NA|TRBJ2-7
CASSPRGAGSYEQYF
TGTGCCAGCAGCCCCCGAGGTGCGGGTTCCTACGAGCAGTACTTC
>TRBD2|TRBV6-5|NA|TRBJ2-3
CASSYPSGGRTDTQYF
TGTGCCAGCAGTTACCCTAGCGGGGGGCGCACAGATACGCAGTATTTT
>NA|TRBV19|NA|TRBJ1-2
CASSYAGGRVNYGYTF
TGTGCCAGCAGTTACGCTGGGGGCAGGGTAAACTATGGCTACACCTTC
>NA|TRBV6-5|NA|TRBJ2-7
CASSYADGYEQYF
TGTGCCAGCAGTTACGCGGACGGGTACGAGCAGTACTTC
>TRBD1|TRBV4-3|NA|TRBJ1-5
CASSPGQGQPQHF
TGCGCCAGCAGCCCGGGACAGGGACAGCCCCAGCATTTT
>TRBD1|TRBV6-1|once|TRBJ2-1
CASSEARGTGTYNEQFF
TGTGCCAGCAGTGAAGCGAGGGGGACAGGGACTTACAATGAGCAGTTCTTC
>NA|TRBV29-1|NA|TRBJ1-1
CSVVFGAMNTEAFF
TGCAGCGTTGTCTTTGGGGCCATGAACACTGAAGCTTTCTTT
>NA|TRBV12-3/TRBV12-4|NA|TRBJ1-1
CASRVTVNTEAFF
TGTGCCAGCAGAGTGACGGTGAACACTGAAGCTTTCTTT
>TRBD1|TRBV5-1|few|TRBJ2-2
CASSAGTVDTGELFF
TGCGCCAGCAGCGCCGGGACAGTCGACACCGGGGAGCTGTTTTTT
>NA|TRBV7-9|NA|TRBJ2-3
CASSGEGFRDTQYF
TGTGCCAGCAGCGGAGAGGGGTTTCGAGATACGCAGTATTTT
>TRBD1|TRBV30|few|TRBJ1-6
CAWCFRDRRSSPLHF
TGTGCCTGGTGCTTCCGGGACAGAAGGAGTTCACCCCTCCACTTT
>NA|TRBV12-3/TRBV12-4|NA|TRBJ2-3
CASSRQEIDTQYF
TGTGCCAGCAGCCGACAGGAGATAGATACGCAGTATTTT
>TRBD2|TRBV5-8|once|TRBJ2-3
CASSPPGGLAVGGTDTQYF
TGTGCCAGCAGCCCGCCCGGAGGACTAGCGGTCGGGGGCACAGATACGCAGTATTTT
>NA|TRBV7-3|NA|TRBJ2-3
CASSPLGGGTDTQYF
TGTGCCAGCAGCCCCTTGGGGGGCGGCACAGATACGCAGTATTTT
>NA|TRBV18|NA|TRBJ1-3
CASSPSNRAGSGNTIYF
TGTGCCAGCTCCCCCTCGAACAGGGCCGGCTCTGGAAACACCATATATTTT
>TRBD1|TRBV4-3|few|TRBJ1-6
CASSQETGYNSPLHF
TGCGCCAGCAGCCAAGAGACAGGGTATAATTCACCCCTCCACTTT
>NA|TRBV9|NA|TRBJ2-1
CASSVGGEAKGFF
TGTGCCAGCAGCGTAGGGGGAGAGGCAAAGGGGTTCTTC
>NA|TRBV24-1|NA|TRBJ2-3
CATSDRSGGTDTQYF
TGTGCCACCAGTGATCGAAGCGGAGGCACAGATACGCAGTATTTT
>TRBD2|TRBV27|NA|TRBJ2-1
CASSPTGLAGGPHEQFF
TGTGCCAGCAGTCCGACGGGACTAGCGGGAGGGCCCCATGAGCAGTTCTTC
>NA|TRBV7-8|once|TRBJ1-2
CASSLVREGDYGYTF
TGTGCCAGCAGCTTAGTCCGCGAGGGCGACTATGGCTACACCTTC
>NA|TRBV4-2|NA|TRBJ2-3
CASSQDTGASTDTQYF
TGTGCCAGCAGCCAAGATACGGGCGCGTCCACAGATACGCAGTATTTT
>NA|TRBV6-6|NA|TRBJ1-2
CASSNNNYGYTF
TGTGCCAGCAGTAACAATAACTATGGCTACACCTTC
>NA|TRBV7-2|NA|TRBJ2-7
CASSLYREFDEQYF
TGTGCCAGCAGCTTATACAGGGAGTTTGACGAGCAGTACTTC
>TRBD1|TRBV4-1|few|TRBJ2-5
CASSRGMGQGKETQYF
TGCGCCAGCAGCCGAGGTATGGGACAGGGGAAAGAGACCCAGTACTTC
>NA|TRBV6-2/TRBV6-3|NA|TRBJ2-1
CASSLTDEQFF
TGTGCCAGCAGTTTGACGGATGAGCAGTTCTTC
>NA|TRBV6-5|once|TRBJ1-3
CASSRGESGNTIYF
TGTGCCAGCAGTCGCGGAGAATCCGGAAACACCATATATTTT
>TRBD2|TRBV3-1/TRBV3-2|NA|TRBJ2-4
CASSPGTSGGLAKNIQYF
TGTGCCAGCAGCCCCGGGACTAGCGGGGGATTAGCCAAAAACATTCAGTACTTC
>TRBD2|TRBV10-3|NA|TRBJ2-7
CAIKSGESYEQYF
TGTGCCATCAAAAGCGGGGAGTCCTACGAGCAGTACTTC
>NA|TRBV5-1|NA|TRBJ1-4
CASSSGHIEKLFF
TGCGCCAGCAGCTCCGGACATATTGAAAAACTGTTTTTT
>NA|TRBV5-1|NA|TRBJ2-1
CASSLYVGPSYNEQFF
TGCGCCAGCAGCTTGTACGTGGGCCCCTCCTACAATGAGCAGTTCTTC
>NA|TRBV4-1|NA|TRBJ2-5
CASRDVAFKETQYF
TGCGCCAGCAGAGATGTAGCGTTCAAAGAGACCCAGTACTTC
>NA|TRBV21-1|NA|TRBJ2-1
CASSRTGGRHSYNEQFF
TGTGCCAGCTCCCGGACAGGGGGCCGTCATTCCTACAATGAGCAGTTCTTC
>TRBD2|TRBV30|NA|TRBJ2-3
CAWRDSGLAETTDTQYF
TGTGCCTGGAGGGACTCTGGACTAGCGGAAACCACAGATACGCAGTATTTT
>TRBD2|TRBV9|NA|TRBJ2-5
CASSTHQAGLAGLDGETQYF
TGTGCCAGCAGCACACACCAGGCGGGACTAGCGGGGCTAGATGGGGAGACCCAGTACTTC
>NA|TRBV19|NA|TRBJ1-1
CASSTLKGGTEAFF
TGTGCCAGTAGTACCCTGAAGGGGGGCACTGAAGCTTTCTTT
>NA|TRBV7-9|NA|TRBJ1-3
CASSPRTSLSGNTIYF
TGTGCCAGCAGCCCACGGACGTCGTTATCTGGAAACACCATATATTTT
>NA|TRBV3-1/TRBV3-2|NA|TRBJ2-6
CASSQDTFPGANVLTF
TGTGCCAGCAGCCAAGATACCTTCCCCGGGGCCAACGTCCTGACTTTC
>NA|TRBV4-3|NA|TRBJ1-3
CASSQGGGYSGNTIYF
TGCGCCAGCAGCCAAGGTGGGGGCTACTCTGGAAACACCATATATTTT
>NA|TRBV9|NA|TRBJ2-1
CASSVVSQRHGEQFF
TGTGCCAGCAGCGTAGTCTCTCAGCGGCATGGGGAGCAGTTCTTC
>NA|TRBV5-1|NA|TRBJ2-3
CASSLNTDTQYF
TGCGCCAGCAGCCTGAACACAGATACGCAGTATTTT
>NA|TRBV7-2|few|TRBJ1-1
CASSLESGGSTEAFF
TGTGCCAGCAGCTTAGAATCGGGGGGGAGTACTGAAGCTTTCTTT
>TRBD2|TRBV30|NA|TRBJ2-7
CAWRENSGGTYEQYF
TGTGCCTGGAGGGAGAATAGCGGGGGCACCTACGAGCAGTACTTC
>NA|TRBV7-8|once|TRBJ2-7
CASSPSWGSYEQYF
TGTGCCAGCAGCCCTTCCTGGGGCTCTTACGAGCAGTACTTC
>TRBD2|TRBV30|few|TRBJ2-3
CACSGGQTDTQYF
TGTGCCTGTTCGGGGGGGCAAACAGATACGCAGTATTTT
>NA|TRBV7-2|once|TRBJ2-5
CASSSPGAQETQYF
TGTGCCAGCAGCTCCCCGGGGGCCCAAGAGACCCAGTACTTC
>NA|TRBV7-6|NA|TRBJ2-2
CASSKLTGAAIPGELFF
TGTGCCAGCAGCAAACTGACAGGCGCGGCCATTCCCGGGGAGCTGTTTTTT
>TRBD1|TRBV18|NA|TRBJ1-4
CASSARQGGGMEKLFF
TGTGCCAGCTCAGCGCGACAGGGGGGAGGAATGGAAAAACTGTTTTTT
>TRBD2|TRBV5-4|once|TRBJ2-5
CASSLGLAGWQETQYF
TGTGCCAGCAGCTTGGGACTAGCGGGTTGGCAAGAGACCCAGTACTTC
>NA|TRBV6-5|NA|TRBJ1-5
CASSTYSNQPQHF
TGTGCCAGCAGTACCTATAGCAATCAGCCCCAGCATTTT
>NA|TRBV19|NA|TRBJ2-1
CASSILGSGPQFF
TGTGCCAGTAGTATACTAGGAAGCGGGCCGCAGTTCTTC
>NA|TRBV21-1|NA|TRBJ2-3
CASSAGTESTDTQYF
TGTGCTAGCAGCGCCGGGACAGAAAGCACAGATACGCAGTATTTT